The 8 T cell receptor beta chains below come from one sample, sequenced in a study of blood T cell repertoires in COVID-19. Assay used: immunoSEQ multiplex PCR; TCRdb lists only in-frame clones, some missing. The sample gives approximately 270,000 clones, approximately 85% of which show up once; 0.87% is in the top ten. Material for sequencing was peripheral blood. The receptors stem from a human donor with COVID-19, enrolled during active disease. The donor label of this sample is uncertain.

The chain couples TRBV19 to TRBJ1-2; D may be TRBD1 (6 bases). V lost 3 bases, J lost 1 base, and 12 bases lay in between. The CDR3 is 15 residues long. Germline CDR1 is LNHDA and CDR2 is SQIVND (reference sequence). CDR3 region: CASSIWTAFNYGYTF. The CDR3 DNA reads TGTGCCAGTAGTATCTGGACAGCCTTTAACTATGGCTACACCTTC.

The V and J genes are TRBV6-1 and TRBJ1-5, with D perhaps TRBD1 (5 bases). The V gene lost 3 bases and the J gene lost 4 bases, with 10 bases spanning the gap. The CDR3 is 14 residues long. Germline assignment: CDR1 MNHNS and CDR2 SASEGT. This CDR3 reads CASSDPRVNQPQHF. As DNA, the CDR3 is TGTGCCAGCAGTGATCCCAGGGTAAATCAGCCCCAGCATTTT.

The chain carries TRBV6-2 or TRBV6-3 and TRBJ2-1; a weak D match, TRBD2 (6 bases). From germline, CDR1 is MNHEY and CDR2 SVGEGT. The V end lost 4 bases, the J end lost 9 bases, and 25 bases lay between the germline ends. The CDR3 loop spans 17 amino acids. This CDR3 is CASSSTSYGGGRSEQFF. The CDR3, as DNA: TGTGCCAGCAGTTCCACGTCCTACGGGGGAGGCCGATCTGAGCAGTTCTTC.

The chain combines TRBV29-1 with TRBJ1-2; TRBD1 aligns across 10 bases. This CDR3 is 13 amino acids long. Germline V gene lookup returns CDR1 SQVTM and CDR2 ANQGSEA. The ends lost 4 bases at V and 5 bases at J; junction bases unmatched: 4. CDR3 protein: CSVGQGARYGYTF. CDR3 bases: TGCAGCGTTGGACAGGGGGCAAGATATGGCTACACCTTC.

This clone occurred once. This sequence joins TRBV9 and TRBJ2-1, with 11 positions matching TRBD2. There are 15 residues in the CDR3. The ends lost 4 bases at V and 5 bases at J; junction bases unmatched: 5. Germline CDR1 reads SGDLS; CDR2 reads YYNGEE. The CDR3 DNA reads TGTGCCAGCAGCACCGGGACTAGCGGAAACAATGAGCAGTTCTTC. It specifies CASSTGTSGNNEQFF.

CDR3 bases: TGCGCCAGCAGCTTCGCCGCGTCGACAGATACGCAGTATTTT. Translating gives CASSFAASTDTQYF. The J gene is TRBJ2-3, the V gene TRBV5-1; D unclear. The CDR3 covers 14 residues. The germline CDR1 and CDR2 sequences are SGHRS and YFSETQ. V lost 2 bases and J lost 3, with 10 bases in between.

The V gene is TRBV11-2, the J gene TRBJ1-6; D is unresolved. Germline V gives CDR1 SGHAT, CDR2 FQNNGV. CDR3 length: 16 residues. The V and J ends lost 5 bases and 10 bases respectively, with 21 bases between them. CDR3 amino acids: CASSPNGVKGNSPLHF. The CDR3 DNA reads TGTGCCAGCAGCCCTAACGGGGTGAAGGGAAACTCACCCCTCCACTTT.

The chain recombines TRBV5-5 with TRBJ1-2; no clear D. The CDR3 length is 13 residues. V lost 4 bases and J 3 bases, leaving 10 bases between the germline ends. In germline, CDR1 is SGHKS, CDR2 YYEKEE (reference sequence). CDR3 in amino acids: CASSPEVYYGYTF. The DNA of the CDR3 is TGTGCCAGCAGCCCAGAGGTCTACTATGGCTACACCTTC.